This T cell receptor beta chain was found in a study of cytomegalovirus exposure and HLA in healthy donors. Study background: Counted in an early data release were tens of millions of unique TCRs from HLA-typed donors.

Details on this clone: As yet, its antigen is unknown.

The study's findings and limits: The CMV antigen specificity of a few CMV-associated chains was confirmed through in vitro analysis.

Trimming pared 3 bases from V and 2 bases from J, leaving 10 bases between. Germline V CDR1 and CDR2: LNHDA, SQIVND (reference sequence). The CDR3 runs to 14 residues. Amplification used 60 Vbeta primers and 13 Jbeta primers. As processed by the authors: Approximately 11 million shared chains were among around 80 million unique TCR beta chains counted in a later analysis. Generated by immunoSEQ multiplex PCR, the TCRdb table keeps only in-frame clones and is missing some. V, J and clone size are taken as reported in that table, and D and trimming were inferred from the DNA itself. The sample lists about 150,000 clones, roughly 88% seen once, with about 0.51% in the top ten.

The sequenced material came from PBMCs. The chain joins TRBV19 to TRBJ1-1; maybe TRBD1 (6 bases). This receptor was obtained from a woman aged 40 to 50 in good health and CMV-seronegative. The CDR3 protein is CASSIGGYNTEAFF. The CDR3 DNA sequence: TGTGCCAGTAGTATTGGGGGCTATAACACTGAAGCTTTCTTT.